The entry that follows covers one T cell receptor (beta chain) sequence. Trimming took off 3 bases at V and 6 bases at J, with 6 bases between the two ends. Per germline, CDR1 MDHEN and CDR2 SYDVKM. The CDR3 is 12 residues long. The data derive from a study of blood T cell repertoires in COVID-19. Study information: Sites in the United States, Italy and Spain provided acute and convalescent COVID-19 samples. The analysed material was cDNA or gDNA that came from T cells, B-cell-depleted T cells, or PBMCs.

Original handling: It was from reference gene primer amplification that nucleated cell counts were estimated. TCRdb's copy holds only in-frame clones and misses some; the assay was immunoSEQ multiplex PCR. D and trimming were read from the DNA, whereas the V and J calls and clone size are those reported in that table. Here the sample spans 60,000 to 90,000 clones, roughly 84% being singletons. This receptor was taken from a man aged 45-65 years with acute or convalescent COVID-19. The sequenced sample was peripheral blood. The chain is built from TRBV28 and TRBJ1-5; D unresolved. The CDR3 DNA sequence: TGTGCCAGCAGTTTCTCCGGTCAGCCCCAGCATTTT. This encodes CASSFSGQPQHF.